Shown below are 22 T cell receptor beta chains from a single sample sequenced in a study of identical twins. TCRdb passed the 5' RACE reads through MiXCR, listing each CDR3 protein once. Among approximately 350,000 distinct CDR3 sequences listed, over 9% were seen once. In addition, the sample was reused for a study of yellow fever vaccine responses in identical twins.

The source material was CD8+ T cells sorted from blood. The receptors were gathered from a woman aged 18-29 years in good health.

This clonotype was counted at least ten times. The chain employs TRBV28 and TRBJ2-3; D ambiguous. The CDR3 runs 14 residues. V was shortened by 2 bases and J by 0 bases, with 6 bases between the two germline ends. Germline V lookup: CDR1 MDHEN, CDR2 SYDVKM. CDR3 residues: CASSLRSSTDTQYF. DNA of the CDR3: TGTGCCAGCAGTTTAAGGAGTAGCACAGATACGCAGTATTTT.

Only a few counts were recorded for this clonotype. This chain uses TRBV11-2 with TRBJ2-1; 8 positions agree with TRBD1. Germline V gene sequence: CDR1 SGHAT, CDR2 FQNNGV. V lost 1 base and J lost 5; bases outside the gene matches: 7. The CDR3 is made up of 16 amino acids. CDR3 amino acids: CASSLGSQGAHNEQFF. The CDR3 coding sequence is TGTGCCAGCAGCTTAGGAAGTCAGGGGGCCCACAATGAGCAGTTCTTC.

The chain recombines TRBV29-1 with TRBJ2-1; D might be TRBD2 (5 bases). CDR1 and CDR2 from the germline V gene are SQVTM and ANQGSEA. Trimming stripped 3 bases from V and 1 base from J, with 10 bases between. The CDR3 sequence is 14 residues long. The CDR3 spells CSVDWSGSYNEQFF. DNA of the CDR3: TGCAGCGTTGATTGGTCGGGGTCCTACAATGAGCAGTTCTTC.

This chain connects TRBV5-1 to TRBJ2-3; a weak D match, TRBD2 (6 bases). This CDR3 comprises 17 residues. Germline CDR1 and CDR2: SGHRS and YFSETQ. Trimming removed 3 bases at V and 4 bases at J, with 21 bases between. CDR3 nucleotide sequence: TGCGCCAGCAGCTCGACATCTAGCGCTATAACGGCAGATACGCAGTATTTT. Its protein product is CASSSTSSAITADTQYF. Full variable domain (missing parts from reference TRBV5-1 and TRBJ2-3): KAGVTQTPRYLIKTRGQQVTLSCSPISGHRSVSWYQQTPGQGLQFLFEYFSETQRNKGNFPGRFSGRQFSNSRSEMNVSTLELGDSALYLCASSSTSSAITADTQYFGPGTRLTVL.

This clonotype was picked up many times. The chain has TRBV12-3 or TRBV12-4 and TRBJ2-2; TRBD2 might be the D (5 bases). The CDR3 totals 17 residues. V was pared by 4 bases and J by 0 bases, with 15 bases between. The CDR3: CASSSLAGQTNTGELFF. In DNA form, the CDR3 reads TGTGCCAGCAGTTCCCTAGCAGGCCAGACGAACACCGGGGAGCTGTTTTTT.

This clonotype has a handful of counts. The chain links TRBV4-2 to TRBJ1-2; D remains ambiguous. This CDR3 is built from 14 residues. The V gene's germline CDR1 is LGHNA and CDR2 YNFKEQ. Trimming left V 0 bases short and J 2 bases short, with 7 bases between. The CDR3, as DNA: TGTGCCAGCAGCCAAGAATCGGGGAACTATGGCTACACCTTC. Translated: CASSQESGNYGYTF.

This sequence joins TRBV2 and TRBJ2-1; D ambiguous. Looked up from germline, CDR1 is SNHLY and CDR2 is FYNNEI. The CDR3 covers 11 residues. The V gene lost 3 bases and the J gene lost 10 bases, with 7 bases spanning the gap. CDR3 sequence (DNA): TGTGCCAGCAGTGATAGTCTAGAGCAGTTCTTC. This sequence encodes CASSDSLEQFF.

V and J are TRBV6-1 and TRBJ2-1; D is unclear. The CDR3 runs 15 residues. Germline assignment: CDR1 MNHNS and CDR2 SASEGT. The germline V and J ends were trimmed by 2 bases and 0 bases, with 8 bases remaining between them. The chain's CDR3 is CASSEWPDSYNEQFF. The CDR3 DNA follows: TGTGCCAGCAGTGAATGGCCGGACTCCTACAATGAGCAGTTCTTC.

This clonotype was counted only a few times. The chain is built from TRBV9 and TRBJ2-1; 9 nucleotides agree with TRBD2. Losses at the gene ends were 4 bases for V and 3 bases for J; bases not matched to a gene: 5. The CDR3 is 15 amino acids. Germline V gene sequence: CDR1 SGDLS, CDR2 YYNGEE. For the CDR3, the DNA is TGTGCCAGCAGCCTAACTAGCGGGCTCTACAATGAGCAGTTCTTC. Protein: CASSLTSGLYNEQFF.

The V and J genes are TRBV9 and TRBJ1-1; unclear D gene. Germline CDR1 SGDLS, CDR2 YYNGEE. The V end was cut by 3 bases, the J end by 0 bases, with 12 bases between. The CDR3 totals 15 residues. The CDR3 region has the DNA TGTGCCAGCAGCGCAGAAGGGAAAATGAACACTGAAGCTTTCTTT. Translating it yields CASSAEGKMNTEAFF.

This clonotype has a count of ten or more. The V call is TRBV6-5, the J call TRBJ2-3; D remains unclear. V gave up 0 bases and J gave up 1 base, with 11 bases separating them. CDR3 length equals 16 residues. Germline CDR1 reads MNHEY; CDR2 reads SVGAGI. The CDR3 nucleotides are TGTGCCAGCAGTTACTCGGTCGCGATGGGCACAGATACGCAGTATTTT. Translating gives CASSYSVAMGTDTQYF.

This clonotype was recorded many times. V is TRBV7-9 and J is TRBJ2-3; D is perhaps TRBD1 (5 bases). Germline loops: CDR1 SEHNR, CDR2 FQNEAQ (reference sequence). Trimming left V 6 bases short and J 3 bases short, with 7 bases between. The CDR3 covers 12 residues. The CDR3: CASRQGTDTQYF. As DNA, the CDR3 is TGTGCCAGCAGGCAGGGTACAGATACGCAGTATTTT.

The rearrangement links TRBV7-3 to TRBJ2-5; TRBD2 matches at 8 bases. Germline V gene sequence: CDR1 SGHTA, CDR2 FQGTGA. V shed 5 bases, J shed 1 base, and the junction held 6 bases outside the gene matches. The CDR3 sequence is 15 residues long. The CDR3 DNA reads as TGTGCCAGCAGCCCATCGGGGACTAGCCAAGAGACCCAGTACTTC. The encoded protein is CASSPSGTSQETQYF.

This clonotype appeared a few times. This chain uses TRBV20-1 with TRBJ2-1, with TRBD2 identical over 14 bases. Germline CDR1 DFQATT, CDR2 SNEGSKA (reference sequence). There are 15 residues in the CDR3. The V and J ends lost 0 bases and 8 bases, in that order; junction bases with no gene match: 3. The DNA for the CDR3 is TGCAGTGCTAGAGACGGGACTAGCGGGAGCTATGAGCAGTTCTTC. It encodes CSARDGTSGSYEQFF.

This clonotype was counted a single time. The V call is TRBV5-8, the J call TRBJ2-7; 7 nucleotides align to TRBD2. The germline CDR1 and CDR2 sequences are SGHTS and YDEGEE. This CDR3 contains 13 residues. Unmatched junction bases numbered 10, after V lost 9 bases and J lost 4 bases. CDR3 nucleotides: TGTGCCAACCCCGGGACTACCTTATACGAGCAGTACTTC. This encodes CANPGTTLYEQYF.

The V gene is TRBV27, the J gene TRBJ2-7; 9 bases map to TRBD2. There are 14 residues in the CDR3. The V gene end was trimmed by 5 bases and the J gene end by 2 bases; junction bases not matched to a gene: 4. The germline CDR1 and CDR2 sequences are MNHEY and SMNVEV (reference sequence). The CDR3 DNA reads TGTGCCAGCAGTATGGCGGGAGGGCCCTACGAGCAGTACTTC. This translates into CASSMAGGPYEQYF.

This clonotype was seen a handful of times. V is TRBV28 and J is TRBJ1-1; 7 positions agree with TRBD1. This CDR3 is built from 14 residues. V shed 4 bases, J shed 0 bases, and the junction held 2 bases outside the gene matches. Germline CDR1 MDHEN, CDR2 SYDVKM. The CDR3: CASSSTGMNTEAFF. The CDR3 DNA is TGTGCCAGCAGTTCGACAGGGATGAACACTGAAGCTTTCTTT.

This clonotype was seen only a few times. This chain joins TRBV11-2 and TRBJ2-6, with D possibly TRBD1 on 5 matching bases. Germline V gene lookup returns CDR1 SGHAT and CDR2 FQNNGV. The CDR3 is 17 amino acids. V lost 1 base, J lost 0 bases, and 10 bases lay in between. The CDR3 bases are TGTGCCAGCAGCTTAGTGGGGCCTTACTCTGGGGCCAACGTCCTGACTTTC. It yields the protein CASSLVGPYSGANVLTF.

Remarks on this clonotype: A much larger clone is a single base away; this may be a read error. The chain has TRBV5-1 and TRBJ2-1; 8 bases line up with TRBD1. Germline loops: CDR1 SGHRS, CDR2 YFSETQ. There are 15 residues in the CDR3. The CDR3 DNA reads TGCGCCAGCAGCTTGGGGCAGGGGGCTAGAGATGAGCGGTTCTTC. Translating gives CASSLGQGARDERFF.

The J gene is TRBJ2-7, the V gene TRBV27, with D maybe TRBD1 (5 bases). The germline V and J ends were trimmed by 3 bases and 6 bases, with 15 bases remaining between them. CDR3 size: 14 residues. Germline CDR1 and CDR2: MNHEY and SMNVEV (reference sequence). In DNA, the CDR3 is TGTGCCAGCAGTTTCTTGGGGCAGGGTGGCGAGCAGTACTTC. Protein sequence: CASSFLGQGGEQYF.

This clonotype was observed a handful of times. V and J are TRBV20-1 and TRBJ2-7; the match to TRBD2 covers 7 bases. The CDR3 runs to 13 residues. Trimming at V came to 2 bases and at J to 3 bases, leaving 4 bases not matched to a gene. Looked up from germline, CDR1 is DFQATT and CDR2 is SNEGSKA (reference sequence). The CDR3 is CSARPPSGYEQYV. The CDR3, as DNA: TGCAGTGCTAGACCGCCTAGCGGCTACGAGCAGTACGTC.

This clonotype was seen more than once but under ten times. The genes are TRBV29-1 and TRBJ2-4; D may match TRBD1 or TRBD2 (5 bases each). In germline, CDR1 is SQVTM, CDR2 ANQGSEA. Trimming took off 2 bases at V and 6 bases at J, with 8 bases between the two ends. This CDR3 is 12 amino acids long. CDR3 protein: CSVETGLNIQYF. CDR3 DNA sequence: TGCAGCGTTGAAACGGGGCTAAACATTCAGTACTTC.